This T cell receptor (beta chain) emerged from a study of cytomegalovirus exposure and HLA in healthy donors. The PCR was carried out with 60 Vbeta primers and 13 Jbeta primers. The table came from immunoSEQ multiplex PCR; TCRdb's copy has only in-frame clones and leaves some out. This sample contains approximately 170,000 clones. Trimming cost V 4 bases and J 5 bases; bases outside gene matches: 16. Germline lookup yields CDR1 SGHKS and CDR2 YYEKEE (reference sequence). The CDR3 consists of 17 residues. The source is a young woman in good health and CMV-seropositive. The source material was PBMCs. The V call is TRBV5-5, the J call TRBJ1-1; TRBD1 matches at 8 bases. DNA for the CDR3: TGTGCCAGCAGCAGCCGAGGACACACAGGGGGAAAAACTGAAGCTTTCTTT. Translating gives CASSSRGHTGGKTEAFF.